This T cell receptor (beta chain) was sequenced for a study of tumor and adjacent non-tumor tissue in lung cancer (dated by TCRdb to 2016 to 2019). General notes on the study: By cancer type, the cohort comprised some 13 adenocarcinoma patients, 2 squamous cell carcinoma patients and 1 small cell lung cancer patient. The approximately 15 enrolled patients, of whom approximately ten were men and 5 were women, were aged about 30 to 85 years and were diagnosed with TNM stage I to III disease. Sequencing produced some 130,000,000 productive TCRbeta reads in total, an average of approximately 4.5 million reads per sample. The study compared bulk TCRbeta repertoires from lung tumor tissue and matched distant non-tumor lung tissue of over 13 lung cancer patients. TCRbeta CDR3 sequencing was performed on 25 to 35 paired specimens, with one tumor sample and one normal lung sample collected per patient. The full study reports these points: Only about 14 patients were in the cohort, and the authors stated that larger samples and more detailed clinical data are needed. Significantly higher TCR diversity (inverse Simpson) was observed in tumor tissue than in normal lung tissue (roughly 390 vs 170, P = 0.0075, Mann-Whitney U test). The methods do not name the sequencing platform or mention unique molecular identifiers. Peripheral blood was not sequenced, so blood TCRbeta repertoires were not examined in the lung cancer patients of the study. The top 100 clones accounted for a significantly larger cumulative portion of the repertoire in normal lung than in tumor tissue. TCR diversity was significantly higher in younger patients, and greater tumor TCR diversity was associated with shorter overall survival and shorter disease-free survival.

There are many counts of this clonotype. Which antigen it targets is not known. Base quality data are lacking; no much larger clone is found one base away. Receptor amplification or capture employed multiplex PCR. Sequencer: Illumina HiSeq 2500. TCRbeta libraries were constructed through three rounds of nested PCR with primers (Table S4) according to protocols modified from ARM-PCR. Before sequencing, PCR products in the 200-500 bp range were cut out of the gel and cleaned up using the QIAquick gel extraction kit. Turning to the authors' computational methods: Reads were cleaned using Trimmomatic, were merged into complete CDR3 sequences using FLASH, and were assigned to V(D)J germline segments using MiTCR. Clonal diversity was computed as the inverse Simpson's index with VDJtools. In-frame sequences without a premature stop codon were defined as productive reads. Using fastp trimming at Q25 and MiXCR clonotype assembly, TCRdb reanalyzed the public sequencing data and kept in-frame beta chains. Every entry covers one CDR3 protein and lists the most common genes and DNA from its rows. The V and J calls here are based on TCRdb, not the publication. The sample data list 100,000 to 150,000 distinct CDR3 sequences, and 66% of these were observed just once. About 13% of the sample rests with the top ten.

The V and J ends are trimmed by 2 bases and 8 bases, leaving 7 bases between them. The germline V gene gives CDR1 as SGHAT and CDR2 as FQNNGV. From the cysteine up to the phenylalanine, the CDR3 has a length of 12 residues. Only the CDR3 DNA is retained, 36 bases long and in frame from the first base. RNA was isolated from bulk, unsorted tissue, and RNA quality was assessed with a NanoDrop ND-1000 and an Agilent 2100. The donors were newly diagnosed lung cancer patients admitted for thoracic surgery in China from August to November 2014 who had not received prior chemotherapy. The study excluded patients who had received radiotherapy or chemotherapy before or who had another cancer at the same time. Pieces of surgical tissue measuring roughly 1-2.3 cm3 were kept in RNAlater solution and stored at -80 degrees C until use.

This TCR came from a young man with non-small cell lung cancer. The V gene is TRBV11-2 and the J gene is TRBJ1-3; the D gene assignment is ambiguous. The source material was lung tumor tissue. The nucleotide sequence is TGTGCCAGCAGCTTAAACGGAGACACCATATATTTT. It translates as CASSLNGDTIYF. Full variable domain (CDR3 extended with the reference TRBV11-2 and TRBJ1-3 proteins): EAGVAQSPRYKIIEKRQSVAFWCNPISGHATLYWYQQILGQGPKLLIQFQNNGVVDDSQLPKDRFSAERLKGVDSTLKIQPAKLEDSAVYLCASSLNGDTIYFGEGSWLTVV.